This T cell receptor beta chain was sequenced for a study of cytomegalovirus exposure and HLA in healthy donors. With 60 Vbeta and 13 Jbeta primers, the PCR was carried out. Clones were sequenced by immunoSEQ multiplex PCR, and TCRdb holds only the in-frame ones, with some missing. The table lists some 120,000 clones, over 65% of them singletons, with about 1.8% in the top ten. Source material: PBMCs. This TCR derives from a man aged 18 to 29 in good health and CMV-seronegative.

CDR3 amino acids: CASSSSGWDTYEQYF. DNA of the CDR3: TGTGCCAGCAGCTCCTCTGGTTGGGACACCTACGAGCAGTACTTC. This sequence joins TRBV7-9 and TRBJ2-7, with D tentatively TRBD1 (6 bases). The CDR3 length is 15 residues. V lost 4 bases, J lost 2 bases, and 15 bases lay in between. Germline V gene lookup returns CDR1 SEHNR and CDR2 FQNEAQ (reference sequence).